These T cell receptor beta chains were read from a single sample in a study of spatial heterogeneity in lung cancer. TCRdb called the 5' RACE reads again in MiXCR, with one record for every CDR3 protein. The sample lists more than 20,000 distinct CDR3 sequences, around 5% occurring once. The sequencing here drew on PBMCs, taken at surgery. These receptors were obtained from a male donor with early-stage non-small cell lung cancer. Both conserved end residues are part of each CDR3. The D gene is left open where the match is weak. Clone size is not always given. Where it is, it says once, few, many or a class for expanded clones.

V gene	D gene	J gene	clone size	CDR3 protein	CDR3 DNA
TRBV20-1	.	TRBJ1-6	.	CSARDGQIDSYNSPLHF	TGCAGTGCTAGAGACGGGCAGATAGACTCCTATAATTCACCCCTCCACTTT
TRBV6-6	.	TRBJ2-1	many	CASSYSRRGDEQFF	TGTGCCAGCAGTTACTCGAGGAGGGGGGATGAGCAGTTCTTC
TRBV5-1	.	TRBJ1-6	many	CASSPRTVVNSPLHF	TGCGCCAGCAGCCCTAGGACAGTTGTTAATTCACCCCTCCACTTT
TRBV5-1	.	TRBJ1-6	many	CASSFGTEFSPLHF	TGCGCCAGCAGCTTCGGGACCGAGTTTTCACCCCTCCACTTT
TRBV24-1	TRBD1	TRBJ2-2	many	CATQGAANTGELFF	TGTGCCACACAGGGGGCCGCGAACACCGGGGAGCTGTTTTTT
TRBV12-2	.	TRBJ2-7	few	CASRLEGRKRSREQYF	TGTGCAAGTCGCTTAGAAGGGAGGAAACGGAGTCGCGAGCAGTACTTC
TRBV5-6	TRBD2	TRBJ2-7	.	CASSFSVSGREYEQYF	TGTGCCAGCAGCTTTAGCGTTAGCGGGAGGGAGTACGAGCAGTACTTC
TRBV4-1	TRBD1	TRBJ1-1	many	CASSQERQGPGPNTEAFF	TGCGCCAGCAGCCAAGAAAGACAGGGGCCAGGGCCGAACACTGAAGCTTTCTTT
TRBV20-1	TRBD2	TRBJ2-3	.	CSARDPNGRSTDTQYF	TGCAGTGCTAGAGATCCGAACGGGAGGAGCACAGATACGCAGTATTTT
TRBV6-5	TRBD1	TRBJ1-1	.	CASRVTGSQAFF	TGTGCCAGCAGGGTGACAGGGTCCCAAGCTTTCTTT
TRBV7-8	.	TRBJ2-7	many	CASSLAGSEQYF	TGTGCCAGCAGCTTAGCGGGGAGTGAGCAGTACTTC
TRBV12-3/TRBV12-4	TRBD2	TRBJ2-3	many	CASSSSGLAIPTGTDTQYF	TGTGCCAGCAGTTCCTCGGGACTAGCGATACCCACAGGCACAGATACGCAGTATTTT
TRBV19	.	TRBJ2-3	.	CASTSLDTQYF	TGTGCCAGTACGTCTTTAGATACGCAGTATTTT
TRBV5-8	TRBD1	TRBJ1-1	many	CASSRPGQQNTEAFF	TGTGCCAGCAGCCGTCCGGGACAGCAGAACACTGAAGCTTTCTTT
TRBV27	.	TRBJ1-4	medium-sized	CASSSLQRGGIKEKLFF	TGTGCCAGCAGTTCCCTCCAGAGGGGCGGTATAAAAGAAAAACTGTTTTTT
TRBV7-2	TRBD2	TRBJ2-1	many	CASSLVGGGSSYNEQFF	TGTGCCAGCAGCCTGGTAGGCGGGGGGAGCTCCTACAATGAGCAGTTCTTC
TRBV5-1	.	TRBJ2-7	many	CASSRTSTTYEQYF	TGCGCCAGCAGCCGAACGTCCACGACCTACGAGCAGTACTTC
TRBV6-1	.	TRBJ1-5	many	CASSELAGNQPQHF	TGTGCCAGCAGTGAATTGGCAGGGAATCAGCCCCAGCATTTT
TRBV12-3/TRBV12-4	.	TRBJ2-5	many	CASSLFWAGSGQETQYF	TGTGCCAGCAGTTTATTTTGGGCAGGGAGCGGCCAAGAGACCCAGTACTTC
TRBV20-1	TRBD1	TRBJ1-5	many	CSASQGTYSNQPQHF	TGCAGTGCTTCACAGGGGACCTATAGCAATCAGCCCCAGCATTTT
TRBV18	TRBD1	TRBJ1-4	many	CASSPLRGQNEKLFF	TGTGCCAGCTCACCCCTTAGGGGGCAAAATGAAAAACTGTTTTTT
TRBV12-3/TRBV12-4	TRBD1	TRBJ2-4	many	CASRGTGKNIQYF	TGTGCCAGCAGAGGGACAGGGAAAAACATTCAGTACTTC
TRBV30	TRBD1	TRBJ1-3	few	CAWSPGQGENTIYF	TGTGCCTGGAGTCCGGGACAGGGGGAGAACACCATATATTTT
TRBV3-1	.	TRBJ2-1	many	CASSRHGNPNEQFF	TGTGCCAGCAGCCGCCACGGGAATCCCAATGAGCAGTTCTTC
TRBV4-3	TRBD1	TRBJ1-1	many	CASSQDMGTTGTGTEAFF	TGCGCCAGCAGCCAAGATATGGGGACGACAGGGACAGGCACTGAAGCTTTCTTT
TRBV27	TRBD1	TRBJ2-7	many	CASSSPGTGLGEQYF	TGTGCCAGCAGTTCTCCCGGGACAGGGCTAGGAGAGCAGTACTTC
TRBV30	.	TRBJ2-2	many	CAWTGFIGGELFF	TGTGCCTGGACAGGGTTCATCGGCGGGGAGCTGTTTTTT
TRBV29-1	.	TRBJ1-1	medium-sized	CSVEWGPEAFF	TGCAGCGTTGAGTGGGGACCTGAAGCTTTCTTT
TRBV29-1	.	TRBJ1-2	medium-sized	CSVAAGIGYTF	TGCAGCGTTGCGGCGGGGATCGGCTACACCTTC
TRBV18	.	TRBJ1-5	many	CASSPSPLDNQPQHF	TGTGCCAGCTCACCAAGCCCTCTAGACAATCAGCCCCAGCATTTT
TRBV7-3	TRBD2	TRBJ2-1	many	CASSPGLFSYNEQFF	TGTGCCAGCAGCCCGGGACTATTCTCCTACAATGAGCAGTTCTTC
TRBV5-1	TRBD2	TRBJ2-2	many	CASSRWTSGGSGELFF	TGCGCCAGCAGCCGCTGGACTAGCGGGGGTTCCGGGGAGCTGTTTTTT
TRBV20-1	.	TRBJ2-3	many	CSASWDGATDTQYF	TGCAGTGCTAGTTGGGACGGGGCGACAGATACGCAGTATTTT
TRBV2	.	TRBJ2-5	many	CASYRNRQETQYF	TGTGCCAGCTATCGTAATCGCCAAGAGACCCAGTACTTC
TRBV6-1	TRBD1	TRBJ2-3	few	CASSADRGSTDTQYF	TGTGCCAGCAGCGCGGACAGGGGAAGCACAGATACGCAGTATTTT
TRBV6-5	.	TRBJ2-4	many	CASRPVPGVNIQYF	TGTGCCAGCAGACCAGTCCCGGGGGTCAACATTCAGTACTTC
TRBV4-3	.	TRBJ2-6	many	CASSQGQGSGANVLTF	TGCGCCAGCAGCCAAGGCCAGGGGTCTGGGGCCAACGTCCTGACTTTC
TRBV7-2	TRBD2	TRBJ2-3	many	CASSLTSGFTDTQYF	TGTGCCAGCAGCTTGACTAGCGGTTTCACAGATACGCAGTATTTT
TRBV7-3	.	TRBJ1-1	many	CASSLSGGAYAFF	TGTGCCAGCAGCTTAAGCGGGGGCGCGTATGCTTTCTTT
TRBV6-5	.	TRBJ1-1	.	CASSYSNGRITEAFF	TGTGCCAGCAGTTACTCGAATGGGCGGATCACTGAAGCTTTCTTT
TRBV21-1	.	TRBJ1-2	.	CASSLQGNYGYTF	TGTGCCAGCAGCTTACAGGGGAACTATGGCTACACCTTC
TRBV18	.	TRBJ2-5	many	CASSPTANVQETQYF	TGTGCCAGCTCTCCGACCGCCAATGTTCAAGAGACCCAGTACTTC
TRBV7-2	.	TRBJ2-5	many	CASSLRANQETQYF	TGTGCCAGCAGCTTACGGGCAAACCAAGAGACCCAGTACTTC
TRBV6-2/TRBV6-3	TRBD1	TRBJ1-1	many	CASRGTGRSTTEAFF	TGTGCCAGCCGGGGGACAGGGAGATCGACCACTGAAGCTTTCTTT
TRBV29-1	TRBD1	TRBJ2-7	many	CSVVQDRGSYEQYF	TGCAGCGTTGTTCAGGACAGGGGCTCCTACGAGCAGTACTTC